The subject of this entry is one TCR beta chain. Antigen unknown. This sample was taken from a study of a mutant IDH1 vaccine in newly diagnosed glioma. Study context: Commencement of vaccination occurred 4-6 weeks following radiotherapy alone, or concurrently with temozolomide cycles. Males made up 62.5% and females roughly 40% of treated patients, whose mean age was about 37 years. Prior therapy was radiotherapy, temozolomide, or both; most received both.

V gave up 2 bases and J gave up 6 bases, with 14 bases separating them. The CDR3 is 14 amino acids. From germline, CDR1 is LNHDA and CDR2 SQIVND (reference sequence). Study outcomes and limitations: It was approximately 93% of patients that developed vaccine-induced immune responses.

The sample's time point: week 47, end of study. All doses held 300 ug of mutant IDH1 20-mer peptide, with topical imiquimod. Data came from immunoSEQ multiplex PCR; TCRdb stores just in-frame clones and leaves some out. The sample shows tens of thousands of clones, 82% of them seen only once. The source of this sequence is a man aged 40-55 years with glioma. Some clones in this sample may be carry-over from other donors' samples. The source was PBMCs, collected from a glioma patient whose treatment included an IDH1 peptide vaccine. The rearrangement joins TRBV19 to TRBJ2-7, with D perhaps matching TRBD2 (6 bases). This chain's CDR3 is CASSIQEGVAEQYF. In DNA form, the CDR3 reads TGTGCCAGTAGTATACAGGAGGGAGTAGCCGAGCAGTACTTC.